What follows are 14 T cell receptor beta chains derived from one specimen sequenced in a study of early T cells in non-severe SARS-CoV-2 infection. From the 5' RACE reads, TCRdb called clonotypes with MiXCR, one entry per CDR3 protein. The sample lists some 52,000 distinct CDR3 sequences; 8% were seen once. Sequenced input: whole blood. These receptors all stem from an adult who was a healthcare worker with PCR-confirmed SARS-CoV-2 infection or an uninfected control (not recorded which).

The chain links TRBV7-9 to TRBJ1-5, with TRBD1 as a possible D gene (5 bases). CDR1 SEHNR and CDR2 FQNEAQ come from the germline V gene (reference sequence). The CDR3 sequence is 14 residues long. Between the trimmed V and J ends, which lost 0 bases and 5 bases, there was a span of 8 bases. Here the CDR3 DNA reads TGTGCCAGCAGCTTAGCTCAGGGAGATCAGCCCCAGCATTTT. This gives the protein CASSLAQGDQPQHF.

This clonotype was seen a few times. The gene calls are TRBV20-1 and TRBJ1-3, with 10 bases aligning to TRBD1. Germline values: CDR1 DFQATT, CDR2 SNEGSKA (reference sequence). This CDR3 is built from 15 residues. After removal of 6 bases from V and 0 bases from J, the junction contained 5 bases not matched to a gene. The CDR3 is CSAEGQGNSGNTIYF. CDR3 in DNA: TGCAGTGCCGAGGGACAGGGGAACTCTGGAAACACCATATATTTT.

The V gene is TRBV5-1, the J gene TRBJ2-2; perhaps TRBD2 as D (5 bases). The germline V gene encodes CDR1 SGHRS and CDR2 YFSETQ. The CDR3 runs to 16 residues. Trimming removed 0 bases from V and 0 bases from J, with 9 bases in between. The DNA of the CDR3 is TGCGCCAGCAGCTTGGCAGGAGGATCGAACACCGGGGAGCTGTTTTTT. This gives the protein CASSLAGGSNTGELFF.

This clonotype was recorded a few times. The chain couples TRBV28 to TRBJ2-2, with TRBD2 as a possible D gene (5 bases). V lost 5 bases and J lost 4, with 5 bases in between. CDR3 length: 12 amino acids. Looked up from germline, CDR1 is MDHEN and CDR2 is SYDVKM. The CDR3 reads CASSAGTGELFF. In DNA, the CDR3 is TGTGCCAGCAGTGCGGGCACCGGGGAGCTGTTTTTT. Together with reference TRBV28 and TRBJ2-2, the CDR3 gives the full variable domain: DVKVTQSSRYLVKRTGEKVFLECVQDMDHENMFWYRQDPGLGLRLIYFSYDVKMKEKGDIPEGYSVSREKKERFSLILESASTNQTSMYLCASSAGTGELFFGEGSRLTVL.

This clonotype was seen many times. V usage is TRBV5-1 and J usage is TRBJ1-1, with 7 bases aligning to TRBD1. Germline CDR1 reads SGHRS; CDR2 reads YFSETQ. The CDR3 has 14 amino acids. With 3 bases clipped from V and 1 base from J, the junction kept 3 bases outside the gene matches. The CDR3 coding sequence is TGCGCCAGCAGCTGGACAGGCGAGAACACTGAAGCTTTCTTT. It specifies CASSWTGENTEAFF.

The sample holds many counts of this clonotype. The chain employs TRBV7-8 and TRBJ2-6; tentative D call: TRBD2 (5 bases). V was trimmed by 3 bases and J by 0 bases, leaving 15 bases between them. Germline V gene data show CDR1 as SGHVS and CDR2 as FQNEAQ. The CDR3 sequence is 18 residues long. This chain's CDR3 is CASSLNNNGVSGANVLTF. Written as DNA, the CDR3 is TGTGCCAGCAGCTTGAACAATAACGGGGTCTCTGGGGCCAACGTCCTGACTTTC.

This clonotype was recorded many times. CDR3 DNA: TGTGCCAGTCGACGCCGGGACGGTAGCAATCAGCCCCAGCATTTT. It yields the protein CASRRRDGSNQPQHF. The V and J genes are TRBV19 and TRBJ1-5, with D possibly TRBD1 on 5 matching bases. The CDR3 has 15 residues. Germline CDR1 is LNHDA and CDR2 is SQIVND (reference sequence). V was trimmed by 8 bases and J by 0 bases, leaving 14 bases between them.

This clonotype was seen a few times. The CDR3 coding sequence is TGTGCCAGCAGCTTAGACATCTCCTACGAGCAGTACTTC. Its protein is CASSLDISYEQYF. The chain carries TRBV7-2 and TRBJ2-7; D gene ambiguous. Germline CDR1 is SGHTA and CDR2 is FQGNSA. The CDR3 runs 13 residues. Between the trimmed V and J ends, which lost 1 base and 0 bases, there was a span of 4 bases.

This clonotype was seen at least ten times. V is TRBV7-2 and J is TRBJ2-1, with 8 bases fitting TRBD2. The V gene's germline CDR1 is SGHTA and CDR2 FQGNSA. The CDR3 is 15 residues long. V shed 5 bases, J shed 8 bases, and the junction held 11 bases outside the gene matches. In DNA form, the CDR3 reads TGTGCCAGCAGCCAGAGCGGGGGCCGCGGGGATGAGCAGTTCTTC. It is translated as CASSQSGGRGDEQFF.

The CDR3 spells CASSAQRGQNYGYTF. CDR3 DNA: TGTGCCAGCAGCGCCCAAAGGGGACAGAACTATGGCTACACCTTC. The V and J genes are TRBV7-9 and TRBJ1-2; 7 bases align to TRBD1. CDR1 is SEHNR and CDR2 is FQNEAQ in the germline V gene (reference sequence). The CDR3 covers 15 residues. Losses at the gene ends were 5 bases for V and 2 bases for J; bases not matched to a gene: 8.

This clonotype was found a few times. The chain employs TRBV29-1 and TRBJ2-5, with unresolved D. V was clipped by 4 bases and J by 0 bases, with 9 bases between them. In germline, CDR1 is SQVTM, CDR2 ANQGSEA. There are 13 residues in the CDR3. Here the CDR3 reads CSVVAWDQETQYF. In DNA form, the CDR3 reads TGCAGCGTTGTGGCCTGGGACCAAGAGACCCAGTACTTC.

This clonotype was recorded many times. The J gene is TRBJ2-2, the V gene TRBV20-1; TRBD1 matches 9 bases. Germline CDR1 and CDR2: DFQATT and SNEGSKA (reference sequence). CDR3 length equals 14 residues. CDR3 protein: CRGSRDRVAGELFF. CDR3 DNA sequence: TGCAGGGGAAGCAGGGACAGGGTGGCCGGGGAGCTGTTTTTT.

The rearrangement uses TRBV6-5 and TRBJ2-1; TRBD1 is a possible D gene (6 bases). The germline gives CDR1 MNHEY, CDR2 SVGAGI. The CDR3 sequence is 16 residues long. The V and J ends lost 5 bases and 0 bases respectively, with 14 bases between them. The CDR3 DNA sequence: TGTGCCAGCAGTCCCGTGGGGGCAAGCTCCTACAATGAGCAGTTCTTC. Its protein is CASSPVGASSYNEQFF.

The table lists this clonotype with many counts. The chain has TRBV7-9 and TRBJ1-1, with a tentative D call TRBD1 (5 bases). In germline, CDR1 is SEHNR, CDR2 FQNEAQ (reference sequence). V lost 6 bases to trimming and J lost 1 base, with 15 bases between them. This CDR3 region has 15 residues. CDR3 bases: TGTGCCAGCAGGAAACCTCTACAGGAGAACACTGAAGCTTTCTTT. As protein: CASRKPLQENTEAFF. The full variable domain, in which reference TRBV7-9 and TRBJ1-1 provide the parts outside the CDR3, is DTGVSQNPRHKITKRGQNVTFRCDPISEHNRLYWYRQTLGQGPEFLTYFQNEAQLEKSRLLSDRFSAERPKGSFSTLEIQRTEQGDSAMYLCASRKPLQENTEAFFGQGTRLTVV.